The source of this TCR beta chain is a study of T cell changes during pregnancy in multiple sclerosis. Profiling relied on immunoSEQ multiplex PCR, and the TCRdb table lists in-frame clones only, not all of them. The table shows 120,000 or so clones, with 80% to 95% occurring only once. The sequence was collected from a female donor with multiple sclerosis, enrolled in a pregnancy study. Sequencing was performed on peripheral blood, taken before pregnancy.

The chain's CDR3 is CAWTPFVSGSGNTIYF. CDR3 in DNA: TGTGCCTGGACTCCCTTCGTTAGTGGCTCTGGAAACACCATATATTTT. The rearrangement links TRBV30 to TRBJ1-3; D unclear. The CDR3 contains 16 residues. Germline V gene sequence: CDR1 GTSNPN, CDR2 SVGIG (reference sequence). Trimming took off 4 bases at V and 0 bases at J, with 16 bases between the two ends. Full variable domain (missing parts from reference TRBV30 and TRBJ1-3): SQTIHQWPATLVQPVGSPLSLECTVEGTSNPNLYWYRQAAGRGLQLLFYSVGIGQISSEVPQNLSASRPQDRQFILSSKKLLLSDSGFYLCAWTPFVSGSGNTIYFGEGSWLTVV.